Listed below are T cell receptor beta chains from one sample, sequenced in a study of Ad26.COV2.S vaccination and SARS-CoV-2 variants. Some clones are missing from TCRdb's copy, which holds only in-frame ones; the method was immunoSEQ multiplex PCR. The repertoire holds 410,000 or so clones, with around 90% as singletons. The sequences come from peripheral blood, collected in a trial of Ad26.COV2.S vaccine versus placebo. The receptors come from a person between 18 and 65 years old who received the Ad26.COV2.S COVID-19 vaccine or a placebo. Each CDR3 is given with its conserved first and last residue. A D gene is named only where the DNA matches it firmly. Size values are once, few and many counts, or a class for expanded clones, and some rows have none.

TRBV3-1/TRBV3-2,NA,NA,TRBJ2-3,CASSLGGTDTQYF,TGTGCCAGCAGCCTAGGGGGCACAGATACGCAGTATTTT
TRBV29-1,NA,few,TRBJ1-1,CSVDRENTEAFF,TGCAGCGTTGACCGCGAGAACACTGAAGCTTTCTTT
TRBV6-2/TRBV6-3,NA,NA,TRBJ2-7,CASSSISYEQYF,TGTGCCAGCAGCTCCATCTCCTACGAGCAGTACTTC
TRBV13,NA,NA,TRBJ1-1,CASSMGPANTEAFF,TGTGCCAGCAGCATGGGACCAGCTAACACTGAAGCTTTCTTT
TRBV30,TRBD1,few,TRBJ2-7,CAWSGQGRQYF,TGTGCCTGGAGCGGACAGGGCCGGCAGTACTTC
TRBV6-2/TRBV6-3,NA,NA,TRBJ1-5,CASSYSRDKGPANQPQHF,TGTGCCAGCAGTTACTCGAGGGATAAGGGGCCGGCCAATCAGCCCCAGCATTTT
TRBV27,NA,NA,TRBJ1-1,CASSLSTTVGNTEAFF,TGTGCCAGCAGTTTATCGACGACAGTCGGGAACACTGAAGCTTTCTTT
TRBV12-3/TRBV12-4,NA,NA,TRBJ1-2,CASNPGEGYGYTF,TGTGCCAGCAATCCCGGGGAGGGCTATGGCTACACCTTC
TRBV6-5,NA,NA,TRBJ2-3,CASIRTSTDTQYF,TGTGCCAGCATCAGGACGAGCACAGATACGCAGTATTTT
TRBV2,NA,NA,TRBJ2-6,CATLAGANVLTF,TGTGCCACCCTGGCTGGGGCCAACGTCCTGACTTTC
TRBV5-1,TRBD2,NA,TRBJ2-7,CASSLAGTSGRTEQYF,TGCGCCAGCAGCTTGGCTGGGACTAGCGGGAGGACCGAGCAGTACTTC
TRBV7-2,NA,once,TRBJ1-2,CASSPPGGNVGYGYTF,TGTGCCAGCAGCCCCCCCGGGGGAAACGTGGGCTATGGCTACACCTTC
TRBV12-3/TRBV12-4,NA,NA,TRBJ1-5,CASSSDRPQHF,TGTGCCAGCAGTTCAGACAGGCCCCAGCATTTT
TRBV7-9,TRBD2,NA,TRBJ2-3,CASAGGASGSRNTDTQYF,TGTGCCAGCGCTGGTGGGGCTAGCGGGAGTAGAAACACAGATACGCAGTATTTT
TRBV7-2,NA,NA,TRBJ2-3,CASSLSFNTQYF,TGTGCCAGCAGCCTTTCCTTTAACACGCAGTATTTT
TRBV28,TRBD1,NA,TRBJ1-6,CASTMGTGGLNSPLHF,TGTGCCAGCACCATGGGGACAGGGGGCTTGAATTCACCCCTCCACTTT
TRBV5-6,NA,NA,TRBJ2-7,CASSLLGGPLYEQYF,TGTGCCAGCAGCTTGTTAGGCGGCCCTTTATACGAGCAGTACTTC
TRBV27,NA,NA,TRBJ1-5,CASSLSWRVGQPQHF,TGTGCCAGCAGTTTATCGTGGAGGGTTGGTCAGCCCCAGCATTTT
TRBV10-3,TRBD1,NA,TRBJ2-7,CAISDGTDNYEQYF,TGTGCCATCAGTGACGGGACAGATAATTACGAGCAGTACTTC
TRBV5-6,TRBD2,NA,TRBJ2-1,CASSQAGGGYNEQFF,TGTGCCAGCAGCCAAGCGGGAGGAGGGTACAATGAGCAGTTCTTC
TRBV15,NA,NA,TRBJ1-2,CATSSLIPDYGYTF,TGTGCCACCAGCAGTCTAATACCGGACTATGGCTACACCTTC
TRBV6-5,TRBD1,NA,TRBJ1-3,CASSLSGTGVHTIYF,TGTGCCAGCAGTTTATCCGGGACAGGGGTACACACCATATATTTT
TRBV5-4,TRBD2,NA,TRBJ2-7,CASSLALAGVTGEQYF,TGTGCCAGCAGCTTGGCTCTAGCGGGAGTAACGGGGGAGCAGTACTTC
TRBV7-9,TRBD2,NA,TRBJ2-7,CASSGASGSYEQYF,TGTGCCAGCAGCGGAGCTAGCGGAAGCTACGAGCAGTACTTC
TRBV4-3,NA,NA,TRBJ2-1,CASSLLATSYNEQFF,TGCGCCAGCAGCCTGCTAGCGACCTCCTACAATGAGCAGTTCTTC
TRBV12-3/TRBV12-4,TRBD1,NA,TRBJ2-5,CASSLGQGETQYF,TGTGCCAGCAGTTTAGGACAGGGAGAGACCCAGTACTTC
TRBV27,TRBD1,NA,TRBJ1-3,CASRYRGIGDTIYF,TGTGCCAGCAGGTACAGGGGGATTGGAGACACCATATATTTT
TRBV15,TRBD1,NA,TRBJ1-5,CATSGLTGGGQPQHF,TGTGCCACCAGCGGGCTAACAGGGGGCGGGCAGCCCCAGCATTTT
TRBV4-3,NA,once,TRBJ2-1,CASSQTTTSPFNEQFF,TGCGCCAGCAGCCAAACGACTACCTCACCCTTCAATGAGCAGTTCTTC
TRBV29-1,TRBD1,NA,TRBJ1-4,CSVTGTGFATNEKLFF,TGCAGCGTTACCGGGACAGGGTTTGCAACTAATGAAAAACTGTTTTTT
TRBV19,NA,NA,TRBJ2-5,CASSQQPGTQYF,TGTGCCAGTAGCCAACAACCCGGGACCCAGTACTTC
TRBV11-1,NA,few,TRBJ2-7,CASSPLGPYEQYF,TGTGCCAGCAGCCCACTAGGTCCCTACGAGCAGTACTTC
TRBV24-1,NA,once,TRBJ2-1,CATSDGVLQQFF,TGTGCCACCAGTGATGGAGTCCTTCAGCAGTTCTTC
TRBV19,NA,NA,TRBJ1-1,CASSTGTPTNTEAFF,TGTGCCAGTAGCACAGGGACGCCAACGAACACTGAAGCTTTCTTT
TRBV19,NA,once,TRBJ1-5,CASTPPGGGGPQHF,TGTGCCAGTACCCCCCCCGGCGGTGGCGGGCCCCAGCATTTT
TRBV30,TRBD1,NA,TRBJ1-1,CAWSVRGTGGPFNTEAFF,TGTGCCTGGAGTGTACGTGGGACAGGGGGCCCCTTCAACACTGAAGCTTTCTTT
TRBV7-9,TRBD2,NA,TRBJ2-1,CASSPQRAGVRNEQFF,TGTGCCAGCAGCCCGCAGAGAGCGGGAGTTCGCAATGAGCAGTTCTTC
TRBV6-5,TRBD2,NA,TRBJ2-1,CASSYETSGSTDEQFF,TGTGCCAGCAGTTACGAGACTAGCGGGAGTACGGATGAGCAGTTCTTC
TRBV30,NA,NA,TRBJ2-2,CAWSVSSAVSGELFF,TGTGCCTGGAGTGTATCTTCCGCGGTTTCCGGGGAGCTGTTTTTT
TRBV7-6,NA,NA,TRBJ1-3,CASSTGTSDSGNTIYF,TGTGCCAGCAGCACCGGGACAAGCGACTCTGGAAACACCATATATTTT
TRBV18,TRBD2,NA,TRBJ2-1,CASTPTSAYNEQFF,TGTGCCAGCACCCCGACTAGCGCCTACAATGAGCAGTTCTTC
TRBV6-2/TRBV6-3,NA,NA,TRBJ1-2,CASSYSSVQYGYTF,TGTGCCAGCAGTTACTCAAGTGTTCAGTATGGCTACACCTTC
TRBV3-1/TRBV3-2,NA,NA,TRBJ2-5,CASSQGRRAQQETQYF,TGTGCCAGCAGCCAAGGGCGTAGGGCTCAACAAGAGACCCAGTACTTC
TRBV14,TRBD1,NA,TRBJ1-2,CASSQDPSRGPIYYGYTF,TGTGCCAGCAGCCAAGATCCCTCCAGGGGGCCCATTTACTATGGCTACACCTTC
TRBV7-2,NA,NA,TRBJ2-2,CASSLAGLPTGELFF,TGTGCCAGCAGCTTAGCGGGACTGCCCACCGGGGAGCTGTTTTTT
TRBV10-3,NA,NA,TRBJ1-1,CAISHPTENTEAFF,TGTGCCATCAGTCATCCTACAGAGAACACTGAAGCTTTCTTT
TRBV30,NA,NA,TRBJ1-2,CAWSGPTGLSNYGYTF,TGTGCCTGGAGTGGACCAACAGGCCTTTCTAACTATGGCTACACCTTC
TRBV11-2,NA,NA,TRBJ2-7,CASSPPPGLSYEQYF,TGTGCCAGCAGCCCCCCCCCGGGACTGTCCTACGAGCAGTACTTC
TRBV10-3,NA,NA,TRBJ1-3,CAMGAGPLSGNTIYF,TGTGCCATGGGGGCCGGCCCACTCTCTGGAAACACCATATATTTT
TRBV7-7,TRBD1,NA,TRBJ2-7,CASSPSRDRGNEQYF,TGTGCTAGCAGCCCCTCCCGGGACAGGGGGAACGAGCAGTACTTC
TRBV28,NA,NA,TRBJ2-1,CASSTARQTDYLSYNEQFF,TGTGCCAGCAGTACAGCCCGACAGACCGATTACCTATCTTACAATGAGCAGTTCTTC
TRBV20-1,NA,NA,TRBJ2-3,CSASPWDTQYF,TGCAGTGCTAGCCCCTGGGATACGCAGTATTTT
TRBV4-1,NA,NA,TRBJ2-7,CASSQELDSLRYAEYF,TGCGCCAGCAGCCAAGAATTGGACTCCCTGCGGTACGCGGAGTACTTC
TRBV29-1,NA,NA,TRBJ2-7,CSVEDGTSYEQYF,TGCAGCGTTGAAGACGGGACCAGCTACGAGCAGTACTTC
TRBV3-1/TRBV3-2,TRBD2,NA,TRBJ2-3,CASSQVAGTTVSVEYF,TGTGCCAGCAGCCAAGTAGCCGGGACTACCGTTTCTGTGGAGTATTTT
TRBV4-2,NA,NA,TRBJ2-1,CASSQVGGRSYNEQFF,TGTGCCAGCAGCCAAGTTGGGGGGCGGTCCTACAATGAGCAGTTCTTC
TRBV27,NA,NA,TRBJ2-2,CASSPYQSGTGELFF,TGTGCCAGCAGTCCCTACCAGAGCGGGACCGGGGAGCTGTTTTTT
TRBV27,TRBD2,NA,TRBJ2-3,CASRPPSGRLDTQYF,TGTGCCAGCAGGCCTCCTAGCGGGAGGTTAGATACGCAGTATTTT
TRBV5-4,TRBD2,few,TRBJ2-1,CASSLGLAGSSYNEQFF,TGTGCCAGCAGCTTGGGACTAGCGGGAAGCTCCTACAATGAGCAGTTCTTC